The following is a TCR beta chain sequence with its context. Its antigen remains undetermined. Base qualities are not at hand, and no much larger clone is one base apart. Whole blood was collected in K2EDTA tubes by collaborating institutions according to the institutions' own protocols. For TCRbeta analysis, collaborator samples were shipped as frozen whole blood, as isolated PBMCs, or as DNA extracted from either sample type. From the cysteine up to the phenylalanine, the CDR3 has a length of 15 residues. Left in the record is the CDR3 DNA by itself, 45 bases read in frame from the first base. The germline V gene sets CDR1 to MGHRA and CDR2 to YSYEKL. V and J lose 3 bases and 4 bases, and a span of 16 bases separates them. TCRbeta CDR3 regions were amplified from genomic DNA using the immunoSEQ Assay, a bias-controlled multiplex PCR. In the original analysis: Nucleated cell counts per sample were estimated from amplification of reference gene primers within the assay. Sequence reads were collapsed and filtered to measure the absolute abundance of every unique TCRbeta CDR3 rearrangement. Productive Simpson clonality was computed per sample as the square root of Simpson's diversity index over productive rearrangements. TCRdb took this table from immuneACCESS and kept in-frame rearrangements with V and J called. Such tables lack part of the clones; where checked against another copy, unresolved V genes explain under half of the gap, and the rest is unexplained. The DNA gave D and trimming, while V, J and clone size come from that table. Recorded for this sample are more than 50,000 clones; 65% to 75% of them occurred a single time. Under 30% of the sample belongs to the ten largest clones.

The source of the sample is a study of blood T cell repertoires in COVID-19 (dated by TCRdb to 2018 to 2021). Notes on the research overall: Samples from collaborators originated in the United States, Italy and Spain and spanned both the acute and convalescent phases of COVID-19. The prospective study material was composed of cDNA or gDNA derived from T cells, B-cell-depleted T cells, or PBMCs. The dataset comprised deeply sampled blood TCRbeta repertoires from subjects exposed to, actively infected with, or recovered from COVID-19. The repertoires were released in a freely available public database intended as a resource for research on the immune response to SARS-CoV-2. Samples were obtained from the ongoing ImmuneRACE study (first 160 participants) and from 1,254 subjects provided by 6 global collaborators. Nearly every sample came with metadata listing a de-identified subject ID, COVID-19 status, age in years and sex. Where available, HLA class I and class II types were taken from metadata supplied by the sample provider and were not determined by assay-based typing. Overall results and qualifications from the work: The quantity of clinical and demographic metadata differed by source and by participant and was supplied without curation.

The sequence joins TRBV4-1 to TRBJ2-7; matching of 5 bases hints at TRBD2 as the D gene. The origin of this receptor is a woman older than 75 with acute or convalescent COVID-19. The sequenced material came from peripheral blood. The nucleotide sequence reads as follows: TGCGCCAGCAGCCAGAGAGCGGAGCCCCTATACGAGCAGTACTTC. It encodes CASSQRAEPLYEQYF.